The next 8 T cell receptor beta chains were all read from a single sample in a study of control samples from healthy donors and cancer patients. The protocol was immunoSEQ multiplex PCR, while the TCRdb copy is restricted to in-frame clones and leaves out a portion. The sample comprises around 100,000 clones, just under 95% of which are singletons, and 3% rests with the top ten. Sequencing was carried out using blood. Every receptor here comes from a human donor in good health. The donor label of this sample is uncertain.

The chain uses TRBV7-2 and TRBJ2-1; TRBD2 matches at 9 bases. Germline CDR1 SGHTA, CDR2 FQGNSA. The CDR3 covers 16 residues. Losses at the gene ends were 1 base for V and 7 bases for J; bases not matched to a gene: 8. In DNA form, the CDR3 reads TGTGCCAGCAGCTTAGAACCGCGGGGGGGCAGGAATGAGCAGTTCTTC. The encoded protein is CASSLEPRGGRNEQFF. The complete variable domain, with remaining parts taken from reference TRBV7-2 and TRBJ2-1, reads GAGVSQSPSNKVTEKGKDVELRCDPISGHTALYWYRQSLGQGLEFLIYFQGNSAPDKSGLPSDRFSAERTGGSVSTLTIQRTQQEDSAVYLCASSLEPRGGRNEQFFGPGTRLTVL.

The V call is TRBV3-1 (or the pseudogene TRBV3-2), the J call TRBJ2-3; D remains unclear. Deletions cut 3 bases from V and 5 bases from J, with 9 bases between. The CDR3 runs 13 residues. Germline V gene data show CDR1 as LGHDT and CDR2 as YNNKEL (reference sequence). CDR3 amino acids: CASSQGPRDTQYF. CDR3 DNA: TGTGCCAGCAGCCAGGGTCCGCGAGATACGCAGTATTTT.

The chain links TRBV10-2 to TRBJ2-3; the D gene is possibly TRBD1 (5 bases). The V gene lost 8 bases and the J gene lost 5 bases, with 11 bases spanning the gap. The CDR3 is made up of 12 amino acids. Germline V gene lookup returns CDR1 WSHSY and CDR2 SAAADI. The CDR3 DNA is TGCGCCAGCGGCAGGGTGGGAGATACGCAGTATTTT. Residues: CASGRVGDTQYF.

The chain has TRBV30 and TRBJ1-1, with 7 bases aligning to TRBD1. The ends lost 0 bases at V and 10 bases at J; junction bases unmatched: 5. Germline CDR1 and CDR2: GTSNPN and SVGIG (reference sequence). This CDR3 is 12 amino acids long. The CDR3 DNA sequence: TGTGCCTGGAGTGTAGGGGGCCGGGTAGCTTTCTTT. This encodes CAWSVGGRVAFF.

The rearrangement links TRBV3-1 (or the pseudogene TRBV3-2) to TRBJ2-2; D is unclear. V was trimmed by 2 bases and J by 4 bases, leaving 11 bases between them. The germline V gene encodes CDR1 LGHDT and CDR2 YNNKEL (reference sequence). The CDR3 is made up of 15 amino acids. The CDR3 protein is CASSQRTSGTGELFF. CDR3 bases: TGTGCCAGCAGCCAACGGACGTCGGGCACCGGGGAGCTGTTTTTT.

This clone occurred a few times. The chain joins TRBV2 to TRBJ2-7, with 9 nucleotides matching TRBD1. The CDR3 is made up of 14 amino acids. Germline CDR1 reads SNHLY; CDR2 reads FYNNEI. V dropped 3 bases and J dropped 2; count of bases not matched to a gene: 2. Here the CDR3 DNA reads TGTGCCAGCAGTGACTGGACAGGGGCCTACGAGCAGTACTTC. As protein: CASSDWTGAYEQYF.

The chain has TRBV7-8 and TRBJ2-7; a possible D gene is TRBD1 (5 bases). Trimming removed 4 bases at V and 3 bases at J, with 22 bases between. Germline V lookup: CDR1 SGHVS, CDR2 FQNEAQ. The CDR3 contains 17 residues. Here the CDR3 reads CASSSGLQGPSLYEQYF. For the CDR3, the DNA is TGTGCCAGCAGCTCCGGGCTTCAGGGCCCCTCTCTCTACGAGCAGTACTTC.

This chain uses TRBV6-2 or TRBV6-3 with TRBJ2-6, with a possible D match to TRBD1 (6 bases). The CDR3 has 18 residues. V was cut by 2 bases and J by 0 bases, with 14 bases left in between. The V gene's germline CDR1 is MNHEY and CDR2 SVGEGT. Here the CDR3 reads CASSYGTQGSSGANVLTF. The DNA for the CDR3 is TGTGCCAGCAGTTACGGTACACAGGGCAGCTCTGGGGCCAACGTCCTGACTTTC.